This TCR beta chain appears in the sequencing data of a study of blood T cell repertoires in COVID-19. Study-wide context: Donors in the United States, Italy and Spain gave samples during acute or convalescent COVID-19.

Trimming took 0 bases from V and 3 from J; bases not matched to a gene: 8. This CDR3 comprises 19 residues. Germline V lookup: CDR1 LGHDT, CDR2 YNNKEL (reference sequence). Original processing notes: Amplification from reference gene primers served as the basis for estimated nucleated cell counts. Only in-frame clones appear in the TCRdb table, and some are missing; sequencing was by immunoSEQ multiplex PCR. V, J and clone size derive from that table, while D and trimming were established from the DNA sequence. Of roughly 83,000 clones listed, roughly 82% are singletons. V and J are TRBV3-1 (or the pseudogene TRBV3-2) and TRBJ2-7; TRBD2 matches at 16 bases. The sequence derives from a man aged 45 to 65 with active COVID-19. Sequencing was carried out using peripheral blood. CDR3 residues: CASSQDLGTSGGAHYEQYF. Here the CDR3 DNA reads TGTGCCAGCAGCCAAGATCTGGGGACTAGCGGGGGGGCTCACTACGAGCAGTACTTC.